This T cell receptor (beta chain) was sequenced during a study of CD8+ T cells in alopecia areata. About the research overall: Treated patients were given oral tofacitinib, which was dosed at 5 to 10 mg twice daily.

Sequencing templates came from extracted RNA that was reverse transcribed into cDNA. Only in-frame clones appear in the TCRdb table, and some are missing; sequencing was by immunoSEQ multiplex PCR. The sample consists of over 150,000 clones, about 60% of them appearing once. Notes on the study in general: Resident alphabeta T cells of normal skin are also sequenced in scalp samples.

The junction had 4 bases not matched to a gene; V was cut back by 2 bases and J by 3 bases. The CDR3 consists of 14 residues. Germline-derived CDR1 and CDR2 are MGHRA and YSYEKL. Concerning this clone: Its specificity is unknown.

Treatment meaning: oral pan-JAK inhibitor, 5-10 mg twice daily. The TCR was taken from a human donor with alopecia areata. The starting material was CD8+ T cells sorted from blood, obtained at week 24, from a patient treated with tofacitinib. The chain uses TRBV4-1 and TRBJ2-7, with TRBD1 identical over 7 bases. CDR3 sequence reads: CASSQQGVGYEQYF. The CDR3 DNA reads TGCGCCAGCAGCCAACAGGGGGTCGGCTACGAGCAGTACTTC.